The entry below describes one T cell receptor (beta chain). This sample was taken from a study of T-cell memory formation after mild COVID-19. V lost 6 bases to trimming and J lost 4 bases, with 9 bases between them. This CDR3 contains 13 residues. Germline assignment: CDR1 ENHRY and CDR2 SYGVKD. TCRdb processed the 5' RACE reads anew with MiXCR; each CDR3 protein has one entry. The table records about 350,000 distinct CDR3 sequences, around 30% of them present only once. This sequence was found in an adult woman who had mild COVID-19 (a few samples of this study predate the infection). Cell type and time point are not known. The V call is TRBV10-3, the J call TRBJ2-2; possible D gene TRBD2, 5 bases. The source material was PBMCs or a T cell subset sorted from them (not recorded which). The CDR3 DNA follows: TGTGCCATCAGGATGGGGAGCACCGGGGAGCTGTTTTTT. Its translation is CAIRMGSTGELFF.